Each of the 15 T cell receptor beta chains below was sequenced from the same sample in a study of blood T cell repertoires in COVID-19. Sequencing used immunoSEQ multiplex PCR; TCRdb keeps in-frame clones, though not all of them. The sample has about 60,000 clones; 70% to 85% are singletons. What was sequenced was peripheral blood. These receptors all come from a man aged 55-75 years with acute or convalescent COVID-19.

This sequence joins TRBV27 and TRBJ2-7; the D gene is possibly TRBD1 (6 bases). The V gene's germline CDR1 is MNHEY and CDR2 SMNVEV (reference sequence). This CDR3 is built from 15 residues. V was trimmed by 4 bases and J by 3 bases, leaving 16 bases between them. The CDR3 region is CASSSNPGHSYEQYF. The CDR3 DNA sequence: TGTGCCAGCAGTTCGAATCCGGGACACAGCTACGAGCAGTACTTC.

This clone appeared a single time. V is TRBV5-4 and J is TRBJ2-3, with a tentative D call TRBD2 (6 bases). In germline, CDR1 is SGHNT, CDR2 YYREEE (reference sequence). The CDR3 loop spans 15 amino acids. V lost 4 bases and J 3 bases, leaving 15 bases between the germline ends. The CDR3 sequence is CASSGHRGRTDTQYF. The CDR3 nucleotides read TGTGCCAGCAGCGGCCACAGAGGGAGGACAGATACGCAGTATTTT.

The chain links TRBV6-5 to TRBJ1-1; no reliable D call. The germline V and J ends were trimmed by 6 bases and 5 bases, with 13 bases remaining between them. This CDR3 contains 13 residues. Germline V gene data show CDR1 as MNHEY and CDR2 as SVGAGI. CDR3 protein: CASRSTGRTEAFF. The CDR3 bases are TGTGCCAGCAGATCGACTGGAAGAACTGAAGCTTTCTTT.

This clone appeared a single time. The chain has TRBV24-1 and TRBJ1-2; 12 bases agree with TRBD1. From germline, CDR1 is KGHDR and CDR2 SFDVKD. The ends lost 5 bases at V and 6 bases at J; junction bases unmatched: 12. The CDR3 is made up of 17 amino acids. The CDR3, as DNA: TGTGCCACCAGTGGTCCCATGGGGACAGGGGGCGTTCATGGCTACACCTTC. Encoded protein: CATSGPMGTGGVHGYTF.

The CDR3, as DNA: TGTGCCAGCAGTGAGAGACAGGGGTTCAACTATGGCTACACCTTC. Its protein is CASSERQGFNYGYTF. V and J are TRBV2 and TRBJ1-2; 8 positions match TRBD1. Germline V CDR1 and CDR2: SNHLY, FYNNEI. The CDR3 spans 15 residues. V trimming: 3 bases; J trimming: 2 bases; junction bases outside the gene matches: 5.

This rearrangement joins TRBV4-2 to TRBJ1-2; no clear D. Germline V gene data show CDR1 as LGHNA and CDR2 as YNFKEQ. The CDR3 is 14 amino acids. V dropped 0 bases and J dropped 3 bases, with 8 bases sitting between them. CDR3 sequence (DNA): TGTGCCAGCAGCCAAGAGCTTGACTACTATGGCTACACCTTC. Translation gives CASSQELDYYGYTF.

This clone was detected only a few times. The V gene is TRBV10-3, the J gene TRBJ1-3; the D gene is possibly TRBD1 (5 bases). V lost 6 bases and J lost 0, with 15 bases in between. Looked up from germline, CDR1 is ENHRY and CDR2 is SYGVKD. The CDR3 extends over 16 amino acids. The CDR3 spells CAIRGTTVFSGNTIYF. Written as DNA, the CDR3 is TGTGCCATCAGAGGAACGACAGTGTTCTCTGGAAACACCATATATTTT.

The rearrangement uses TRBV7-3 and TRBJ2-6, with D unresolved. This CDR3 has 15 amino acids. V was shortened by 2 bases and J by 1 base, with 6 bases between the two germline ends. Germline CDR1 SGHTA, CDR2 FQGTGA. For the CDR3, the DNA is TGTGCCAGCAGCTTAGGGCAGTCTGGGGCCAACGTCCTGACTTTC. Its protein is CASSLGQSGANVLTF.

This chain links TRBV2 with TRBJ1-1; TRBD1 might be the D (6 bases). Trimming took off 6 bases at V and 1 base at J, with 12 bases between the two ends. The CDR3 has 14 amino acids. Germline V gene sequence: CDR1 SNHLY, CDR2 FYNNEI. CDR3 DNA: TGTGCCAGCAGCCCCCGGACAGAGAACACTGAAGCTTTCTTT. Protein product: CASSPRTENTEAFF. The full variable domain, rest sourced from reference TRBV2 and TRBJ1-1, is EPEVTQTPSHQVTQMGQEVILRCVPISNHLYFYWYRQILGQKVEFLVSFYNNEISEKSEIFDDQFSVERPDGSNFTLKIRSTKLEDSAMYFCASSPRTENTEAFFGQGTRLTVV.

The CDR3 region is CASSLDRALYGYTF. DNA of the CDR3: TGTGCCAGCAGTTTAGACAGGGCCCTCTATGGCTACACCTTC. The genes are TRBV28 and TRBJ1-2, with TRBD1 identical over 7 bases. With 2 bases clipped from V and 4 bases from J, the junction kept 4 bases outside the gene matches. CDR1 is MDHEN, CDR2 SYDVKM, per germline. The length of the CDR3 is 14 residues.

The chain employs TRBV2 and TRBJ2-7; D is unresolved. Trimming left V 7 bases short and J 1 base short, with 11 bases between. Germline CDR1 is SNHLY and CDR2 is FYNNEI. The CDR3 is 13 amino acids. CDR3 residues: CASIPWRSYEQYF. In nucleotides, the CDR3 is TGTGCCAGCATTCCTTGGAGATCCTACGAGCAGTACTTC.

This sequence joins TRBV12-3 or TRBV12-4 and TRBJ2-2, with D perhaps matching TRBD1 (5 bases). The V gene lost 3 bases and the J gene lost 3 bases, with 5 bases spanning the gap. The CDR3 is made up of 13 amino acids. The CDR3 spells CASSFRDTGELFF. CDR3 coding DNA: TGTGCCAGCAGTTTCAGGGACACCGGGGAGCTGTTTTTT.

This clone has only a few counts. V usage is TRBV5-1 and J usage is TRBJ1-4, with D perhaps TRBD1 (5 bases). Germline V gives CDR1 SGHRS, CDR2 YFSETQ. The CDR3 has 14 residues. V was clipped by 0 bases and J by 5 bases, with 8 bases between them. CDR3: CASSLARGNEKLFF. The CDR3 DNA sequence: TGCGCCAGCAGCTTGGCCCGGGGGAATGAAAAACTGTTTTTT.

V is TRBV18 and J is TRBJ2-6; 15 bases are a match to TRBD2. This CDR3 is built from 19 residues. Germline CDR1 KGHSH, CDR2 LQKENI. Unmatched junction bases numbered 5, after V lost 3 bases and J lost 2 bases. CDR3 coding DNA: TGTGCCAGCTCACCCTCCGGACTAGCGGGGGGGACTGGGGCCAACGTCCTGACTTTC. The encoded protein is CASSPSGLAGGTGANVLTF. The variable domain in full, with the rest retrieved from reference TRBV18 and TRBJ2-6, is NAGVMQNPRHLVRRRGQEARLRCSPMKGHSHVYWYRQLPEEGLKFMVYLQKENIIDESGMPKERFSAEFPKEGPSILRIQQVVRGDSAAYFCASSPSGLAGGTGANVLTFGAGSRLTVL.

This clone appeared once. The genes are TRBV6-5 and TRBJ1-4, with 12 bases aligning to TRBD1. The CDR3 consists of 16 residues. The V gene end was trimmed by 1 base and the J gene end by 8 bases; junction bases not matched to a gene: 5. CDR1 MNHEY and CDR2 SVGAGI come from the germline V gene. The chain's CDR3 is CASSYYGTGGAEKLFF. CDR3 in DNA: TGTGCCAGCAGTTACTACGGGACAGGGGGCGCAGAAAAACTGTTTTTT.